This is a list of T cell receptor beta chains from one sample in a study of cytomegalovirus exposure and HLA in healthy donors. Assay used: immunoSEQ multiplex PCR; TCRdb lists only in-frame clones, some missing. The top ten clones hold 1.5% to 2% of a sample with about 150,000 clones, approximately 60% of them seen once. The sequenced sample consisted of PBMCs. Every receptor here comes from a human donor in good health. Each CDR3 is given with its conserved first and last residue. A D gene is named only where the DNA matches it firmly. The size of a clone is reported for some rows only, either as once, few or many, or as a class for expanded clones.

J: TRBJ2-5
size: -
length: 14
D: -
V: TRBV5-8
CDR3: CASSTGTGGETQYF
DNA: TGTGCCAGCAGCACAGGAACGGGGGGCGAGACCCAGTACTTC

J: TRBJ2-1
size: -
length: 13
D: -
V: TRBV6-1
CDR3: CASTGGGRNEQFF
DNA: TGTGCCAGCACAGGAGGTGGGAGGAATGAGCAGTTCTTC

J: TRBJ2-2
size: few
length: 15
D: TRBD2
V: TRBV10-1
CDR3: CASSDLAGGTGELFF
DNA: TGCGCCAGCAGTGATCTAGCGGGAGGCACCGGGGAGCTGTTTTTT

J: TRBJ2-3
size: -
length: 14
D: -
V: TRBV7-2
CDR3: CASSQQASTDTQYF
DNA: TGTGCCAGCAGCCAACAGGCCTCGACAGATACGCAGTATTTT

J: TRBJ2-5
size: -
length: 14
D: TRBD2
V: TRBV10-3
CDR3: CAISARGGGETQYF
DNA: TGTGCCATCAGTGCCCGGGGGGGTGGTGAGACCCAGTACTTC

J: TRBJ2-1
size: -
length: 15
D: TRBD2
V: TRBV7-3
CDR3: CASSLTGDYNNEQFF
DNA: TGTGCCAGCAGCTTAACGGGGGACTACAACAATGAGCAGTTCTTC

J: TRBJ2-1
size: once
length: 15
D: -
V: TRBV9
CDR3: CASSVVAVSYNEQFF
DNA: TGTGCCAGCAGCGTCGTGGCCGTCTCCTACAATGAGCAGTTCTTC

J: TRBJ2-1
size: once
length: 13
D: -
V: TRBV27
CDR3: CASSLATNNEQFF
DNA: TGTGCCAGCAGTTTAGCTACCAACAATGAGCAGTTCTTC

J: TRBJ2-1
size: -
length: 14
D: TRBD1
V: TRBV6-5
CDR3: CASSFGQGSNEQFF
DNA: TGTGCCAGCAGTTTCGGACAGGGCTCCAATGAGCAGTTCTTC

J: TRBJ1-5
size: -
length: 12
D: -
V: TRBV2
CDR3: CASTGMATSQHF
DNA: TGTGCCAGCACCGGGATGGCGACGTCCCAGCATTTT

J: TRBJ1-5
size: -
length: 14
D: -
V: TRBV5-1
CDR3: CASSPTGYNQPQHF
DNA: TGCGCCAGCAGCCCGACAGGTTATAATCAGCCCCAGCATTTT

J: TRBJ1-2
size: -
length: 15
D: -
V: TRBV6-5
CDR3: CASSYSEGDSYGYTF
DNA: TGTGCCAGCAGTTACTCGGAGGGCGACTCCTATGGCTACACCTTC

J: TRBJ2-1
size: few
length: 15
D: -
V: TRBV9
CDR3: CASSGRGSTYNEQFF
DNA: TGTGCCAGCAGCGGACGGGGGTCAACCTACAATGAGCAGTTCTTC

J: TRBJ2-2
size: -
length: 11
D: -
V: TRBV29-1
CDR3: CSVRNTGELFF
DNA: TGCAGCGTTCGGAACACCGGGGAGCTGTTTTTT

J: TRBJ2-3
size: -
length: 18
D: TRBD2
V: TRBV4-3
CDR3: CASSQDPQRGGSTDTQYF
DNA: TGCGCCAGCAGCCAAGACCCCCAACGCGGGGGATCCACAGATACGCAGTATTTT

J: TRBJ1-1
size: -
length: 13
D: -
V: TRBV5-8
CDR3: CASSLGGETEAFF
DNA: TGTGCCAGCAGCTTGGGAGGAGAGACTGAAGCTTTCTTT

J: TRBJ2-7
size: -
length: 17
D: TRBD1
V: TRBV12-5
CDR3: CASGSQPPRGSSYEQYF
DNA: TGTGCTAGTGGTTCCCAACCCCCCAGGGGGAGCTCCTACGAGCAGTACTTC

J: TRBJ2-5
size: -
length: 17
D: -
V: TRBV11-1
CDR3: CASREGRFASVQETQYF
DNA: TGTGCCAGCAGAGAGGGGAGGTTTGCTAGCGTCCAAGAGACCCAGTACTTC

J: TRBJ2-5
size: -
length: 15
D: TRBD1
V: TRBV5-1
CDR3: CASSLVRDRAETQYF
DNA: TGCGCCAGCAGCTTGGTTAGGGACAGGGCAGAGACCCAGTACTTC

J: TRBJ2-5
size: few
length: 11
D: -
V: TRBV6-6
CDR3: CASSSRETQYF
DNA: TGTGCCAGCAGTTCGAGGGAGACCCAGTACTTC

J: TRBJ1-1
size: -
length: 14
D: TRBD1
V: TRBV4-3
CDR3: CASSQGDSNTEAFF
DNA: TGCGCCAGCAGCCAGGGGGACAGTAACACTGAAGCTTTCTTT

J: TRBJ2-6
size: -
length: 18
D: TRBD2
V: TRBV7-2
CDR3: CASTGRGEGGSGANVLTF
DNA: TGTGCCAGCACGGGGAGGGGAGAGGGAGGCTCTGGGGCCAACGTCCTGACTTTC

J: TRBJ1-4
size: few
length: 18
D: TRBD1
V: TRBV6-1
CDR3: CASSVGTGRMSIGEKLFF
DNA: TGTGCCAGCAGTGTTGGGACAGGCCGAATGTCGATTGGCGAAAAACTGTTTTTT

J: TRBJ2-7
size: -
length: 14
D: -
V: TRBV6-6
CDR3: CASRGRTENYEQYF
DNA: TGTGCCAGCAGGGGGAGGACGGAAAACTACGAGCAGTACTTC

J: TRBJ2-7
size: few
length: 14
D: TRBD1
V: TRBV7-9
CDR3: CASSPGTVSYEQYF
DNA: TGTGCCAGCAGCCCTGGGACAGTCTCCTACGAGCAGTACTTC

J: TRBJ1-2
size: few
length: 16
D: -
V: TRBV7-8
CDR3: CASSLGDSNPSSGYTF
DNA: TGTGCCAGCAGCTTGGGCGACAGCAACCCTTCAAGTGGCTACACCTTC

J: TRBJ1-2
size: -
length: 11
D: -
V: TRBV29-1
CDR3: CSARGSNGYTF
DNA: TGCAGCGCCCGAGGGTCGAATGGCTACACCTTC

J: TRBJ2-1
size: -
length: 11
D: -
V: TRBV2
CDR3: CASSEFSEQFF
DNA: TGTGCCAGCAGTGAATTTAGTGAGCAGTTCTTC

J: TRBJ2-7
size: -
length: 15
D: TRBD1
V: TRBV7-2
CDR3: CASSLDRSGGGEQYF
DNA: TGTGCCAGCAGCTTAGACAGATCAGGGGGCGGCGAGCAGTACTTC

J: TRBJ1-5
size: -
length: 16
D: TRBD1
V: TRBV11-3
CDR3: CASSSWTGKSNQPQHF
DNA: TGTGCCAGCAGCTCGTGGACAGGAAAGAGCAATCAGCCCCAGCATTTT

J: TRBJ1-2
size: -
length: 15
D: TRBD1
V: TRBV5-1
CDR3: CASSLGGGQVYGYTF
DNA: TGCGCCAGCAGCTTGGGAGGCGGACAGGTCTATGGCTACACCTTC

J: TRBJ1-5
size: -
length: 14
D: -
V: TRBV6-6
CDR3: CASRSGEYDQPQHF
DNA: TGTGCCAGCAGATCCGGGGAGTACGATCAGCCCCAGCATTTT

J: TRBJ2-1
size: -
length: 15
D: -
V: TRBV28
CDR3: CASSLTLSSYNEQFF
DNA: TGTGCCAGCAGTCTAACCTTAAGCTCCTACAATGAGCAGTTCTTC

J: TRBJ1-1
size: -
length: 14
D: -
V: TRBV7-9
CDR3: CASRDLGGNTEAFF
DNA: TGTGCCAGCAGGGACCTGGGGGGGAACACTGAAGCTTTCTTT

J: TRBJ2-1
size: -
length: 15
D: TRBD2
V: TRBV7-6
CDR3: CASSLSGTSDPEQFF
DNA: TGTGCCAGCAGCTTATCCGGGACTAGCGATCCTGAGCAGTTCTTC

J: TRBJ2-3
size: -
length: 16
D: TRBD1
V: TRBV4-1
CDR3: CASSQDRQGSKDTQYF
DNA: TGCGCCAGCAGCCAAGATCGACAGGGTAGTAAAGATACGCAGTATTTT

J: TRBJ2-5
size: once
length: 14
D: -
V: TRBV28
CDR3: CASSRSGLQETQYF
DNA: TGTGCCAGCAGCCGGAGCGGGCTCCAAGAGACCCAGTACTTC

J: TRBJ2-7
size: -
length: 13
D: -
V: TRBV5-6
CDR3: CASSLALANEQYF
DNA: TGTGCCAGCAGCTTGGCCCTAGCTAACGAGCAGTACTTC

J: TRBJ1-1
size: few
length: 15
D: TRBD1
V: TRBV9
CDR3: CASSVGDRANTEAFF
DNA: TGTGCAAGCAGCGTAGGGGACAGGGCGAACACTGAAGCTTTCTTT

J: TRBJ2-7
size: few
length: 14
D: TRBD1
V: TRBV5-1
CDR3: CASSRGQGSYEQYF
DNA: TGCGCCAGCAGCAGGGGACAGGGCTCCTACGAGCAGTACTTC

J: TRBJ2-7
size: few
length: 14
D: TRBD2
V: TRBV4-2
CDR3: CASSFEAGLYEQYF
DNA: TGTGCCAGCAGCTTTGAAGCGGGACTCTACGAGCAGTACTTC

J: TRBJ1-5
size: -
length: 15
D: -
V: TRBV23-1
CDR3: CASSQSKRGTQPQHF
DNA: TGCGCCAGCAGTCAATCGAAGAGGGGGACGCAGCCCCAGCATTTT

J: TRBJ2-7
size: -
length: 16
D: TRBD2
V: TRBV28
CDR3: CASSPTSSGVLYEQYF
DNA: TGTGCCAGCAGTCCCACATCTAGCGGGGTACTCTACGAGCAGTACTTC

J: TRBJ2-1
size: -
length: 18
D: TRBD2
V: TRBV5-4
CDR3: CASSSGTSGRASYNEQFF
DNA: TGTGCCAGCAGCTCCGGGACTAGCGGGAGGGCCTCCTACAATGAGCAGTTCTTC

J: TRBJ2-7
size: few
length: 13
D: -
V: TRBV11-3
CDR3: CASSNRKTYEQYF
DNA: TGTGCCAGCAGCAACAGGAAAACCTACGAGCAGTACTTC

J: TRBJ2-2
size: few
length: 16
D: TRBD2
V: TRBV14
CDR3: CASSQELAANTGELFF
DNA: TGTGCCAGCAGCCAGGAACTAGCGGCTAACACCGGGGAGCTGTTTTTT

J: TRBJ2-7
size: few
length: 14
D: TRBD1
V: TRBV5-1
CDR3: CASSLGTVSYEQYF
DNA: TGCGCCAGCAGCCTAGGGACAGTGTCCTACGAGCAGTACTTC

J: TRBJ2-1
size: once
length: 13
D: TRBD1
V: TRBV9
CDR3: CASSGDTGEEQFF
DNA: TGTGCCAGCAGCGGTGATACAGGGGAAGAGCAGTTCTTC

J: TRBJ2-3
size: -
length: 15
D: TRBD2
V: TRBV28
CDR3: CASRGLAGGVGRQYF
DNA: TGTGCCAGCAGAGGACTAGCGGGAGGGGTTGGGAGGCAGTATTTT

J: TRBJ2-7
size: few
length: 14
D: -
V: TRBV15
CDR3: CATSREGRAYEQYF
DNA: TGTGCCACCAGCAGAGAAGGCAGGGCCTACGAGCAGTACTTC

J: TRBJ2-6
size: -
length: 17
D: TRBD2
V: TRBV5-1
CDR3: CASSLLAGGYGANVLTF
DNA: TGCGCCAGCAGTTTACTAGCGGGAGGCTATGGGGCCAACGTCCTGACTTTC

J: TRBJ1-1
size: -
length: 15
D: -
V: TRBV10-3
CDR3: CAISPRRGAGPEAFF
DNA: TGTGCCATCTCCCCTCGGCGGGGCGCGGGGCCTGAAGCTTTCTTT

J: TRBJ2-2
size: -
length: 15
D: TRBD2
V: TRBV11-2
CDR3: CASSKQSGSAGELFF
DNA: TGTGCCAGCAGCAAACAGAGCGGGAGTGCCGGGGAGCTGTTTTTT

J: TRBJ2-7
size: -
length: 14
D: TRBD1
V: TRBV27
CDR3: CASSLGQGAYEQYF
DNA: TGTGCCAGCAGTTTAGGCCAGGGGGCCTACGAGCAGTACTTC

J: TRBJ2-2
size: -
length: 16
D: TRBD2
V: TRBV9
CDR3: CASSGGGGRTPGELFF
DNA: TGTGCCAGCAGCGGCGGGGGGGGGCGCACTCCCGGGGAGCTGTTTTTT

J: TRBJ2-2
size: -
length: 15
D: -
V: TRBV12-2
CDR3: CASRLRDKNTGELFF
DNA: TGTGCAAGTCGCTTACGGGACAAGAACACCGGGGAGCTGTTTTTT

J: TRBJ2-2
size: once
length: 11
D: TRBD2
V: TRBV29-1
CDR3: CCGRDTGELFF
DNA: TGTTGCGGGAGGGACACCGGGGAGCTGTTTTTT